The 24 T cell receptor beta chains below all came from one sample that was sequenced in a study of blood T cell repertoires in COVID-19. Using immunoSEQ multiplex PCR, the repertoire was profiled, and TCRdb retains in-frame clones only, with some absent. The sample lists over 150,000 clones, under 95% seen once, with 2% to 3% in the top ten. The sample taken for sequencing was peripheral blood. The receptor set was obtained from a man aged 18 to 30 with acute or convalescent COVID-19.

J is TRBJ2-1 and V is TRBV14; a possible D gene is TRBD2 (6 bases). The germline CDR1 and CDR2 sequences are SGHDN and FVKESK. Trimming shortened V by 5 bases and J by 8 bases, and 16 bases separated the two germline ends. The CDR3 contains 14 residues. The CDR3 DNA reads as TGTGCCAGCAGCGCGTCGTGGGGGGTCGATGAGCAGTTCTTC. This encodes CASSASWGVDEQFF.

The chain combines TRBV11-3 with TRBJ2-7; TRBD1 agrees at 7 bases. Losses at the gene ends were 1 base for V and 2 bases for J; bases not matched to a gene: 2. This CDR3 spans 14 amino acids. CDR1 SGHNT and CDR2 YENEEA come from the germline V gene. CDR3 loop: CASSLGGQPYEQYF. CDR3 bases: TGTGCCAGCAGCTTAGGGGGACAGCCCTACGAGCAGTACTTC.

The chain recombines TRBV3-1 (or the pseudogene TRBV3-2) with TRBJ1-1; 8 bases are a match to TRBD1. CDR3 length: 18 amino acids. Unmatched junction bases numbered 15, after V lost 1 base and J lost 5 bases. Germline CDR1 is LGHDT and CDR2 is YNNKEL (reference sequence). CDR3 region: CASSQAGQGLLRTTEAFF. The CDR3, as DNA: TGTGCCAGCAGCCAAGCCGGACAGGGCTTACTCCGAACGACTGAAGCTTTCTTT.

The chain couples TRBV10-2 to TRBJ2-5, with D tentatively TRBD2 (7 bases). The CDR3 extends over 14 amino acids. The V gene lost 4 bases and the J gene lost 4 bases, with 13 bases spanning the gap. Germline loops: CDR1 WSHSY, CDR2 SAAADI. CDR3 in amino acids: CASSGAGEGETQYF. The CDR3 nucleotides are TGCGCCAGCAGTGGGGCAGGGGAGGGAGAGACCCAGTACTTC.

The V call is TRBV9, the J call TRBJ2-1; D gene ambiguous. The CDR3 is 18 amino acids. From germline, CDR1 is SGDLS and CDR2 YYNGEE. Trimming left V 0 bases short and J 0 bases short, with 16 bases between. The CDR3 loop reads CASSVGNSLSSSYNEQFF. The CDR3 DNA reads as TGTGCCAGCAGCGTAGGTAACAGCTTATCGAGCTCCTACAATGAGCAGTTCTTC.

Here the CDR3 reads CASRSGPEGRETQYF. The CDR3 nucleotides read TGTGCCAGTAGATCGGGCCCCGAGGGCAGAGAGACCCAGTACTTC. This sequence joins TRBV19 and TRBJ2-5; TRBD2 is a possible D gene (5 bases). V was cut by 6 bases and J by 4 bases, with 18 bases left in between. Germline V gene sequence: CDR1 LNHDA, CDR2 SQIVND (reference sequence). CDR3 size: 15 residues.

The V gene is TRBV24-1, the J gene TRBJ1-2, with TRBD1 matching 8 bases. This CDR3 is built from 16 residues. CDR1 and CDR2 (germline): KGHDR, SFDVKD. The V and J ends lost 2 bases and 4 bases, in that order; junction bases with no gene match: 8. The CDR3: CATSDSARGRVYGYTF. The CDR3 nucleotides are TGTGCCACCAGTGATTCGGCCAGGGGGCGCGTCTATGGCTACACCTTC.

The chain carries TRBV30 and TRBJ2-7; TRBD1 might be the D (5 bases). Germline lookup yields CDR1 GTSNPN and CDR2 SVGIG (reference sequence). V lost 4 bases, J lost 2 bases, and 18 bases lay in between. This CDR3 spans 15 amino acids. CDR3 DNA: TGTGCCTGGAAATCAAAACGACAGTCCCCCTACGAGCAGTACTTC. Protein product: CAWKSKRQSPYEQYF.

V and J are TRBV27 and TRBJ2-1, with D possibly being TRBD1 (5 bases). Per germline, CDR1 MNHEY and CDR2 SMNVEV (reference sequence). Trimming left V 5 bases short and J 9 bases short, with 8 bases between. The CDR3 is made up of 11 amino acids. CDR3: CASSAGFEQFF. The DNA for the CDR3 is TGTGCCAGCAGTGCAGGGTTTGAGCAGTTCTTC.

V is TRBV30 and J is TRBJ2-7; possibly TRBD2 for D (6 bases). The V and J ends lost 2 bases and 7 bases respectively, with 15 bases between them. CDR1 and CDR2 from the germline V gene are GTSNPN and SVGIG (reference sequence). This CDR3 spans 13 amino acids. As DNA, the CDR3 is TGTGCCTGGAGTCCCCCACTAGCAGGGGAGCAGTACTTC. The encoded protein is CAWSPPLAGEQYF.

The chain links TRBV5-1 to TRBJ2-1; D is possibly TRBD2 (6 bases). This CDR3 is built from 14 residues. V lost 1 base, J lost 5 bases, and 10 bases lay in between. Germline V CDR1 and CDR2: SGHRS, YFSETQ. The DNA of the CDR3 is TGCGCCAGCAGCTTGAACGGAGGGAACAATGAGCAGTTCTTC. Protein: CASSLNGGNNEQFF. The variable domain in full, completed from reference TRBV5-1 and TRBJ2-1, reads KAGVTQTPRYLIKTRGQQVTLSCSPISGHRSVSWYQQTPGQGLQFLFEYFSETQRNKGNFPGRFSGRQFSNSRSEMNVSTLELGDSALYLCASSLNGGNNEQFFGPGTRLTVL.

The chain combines TRBV18 with TRBJ2-1; TRBD1 matches 9 bases. V lost 5 bases, J lost 8 bases, and 7 bases stayed unmatched. Germline assignment: CDR1 KGHSH and CDR2 LQKENI. CDR3 length equals 14 residues. The CDR3 spells CASSGGTGRDEQFF. CDR3 sequence (DNA): TGTGCCAGCTCAGGGGGGACAGGGCGCGATGAGCAGTTCTTC.

Details on this clone: This sample also contains other DNA sequences that code for the same CDR3. In DNA, the CDR3 is TGTGCCAGCAGCTTAGTACAGGGCCCAAACACTGAAGCTTTCTTT. Its translation: CASSLVQGPNTEAFF. The chain links TRBV7-6 to TRBJ1-1; a possible D gene is TRBD1 (6 bases). Looked up from germline, CDR1 is SGHVS and CDR2 is FNYEAQ. The CDR3 sequence is 15 residues long. Trimming stripped 1 base from V and 2 bases from J, with 11 bases between.

The chain recombines TRBV25-1 with TRBJ2-1; D not resolved. The CDR3 spans 15 residues. The V gene's germline CDR1 is MGHDK and CDR2 SYGVNS. V shed 4 bases and J shed 5 bases, with 15 bases lying between them. In DNA, the CDR3 is TGTGCCAGCAGTGTACGACATACGCAGCACAATGAGCAGTTCTTC. It yields the protein CASSVRHTQHNEQFF.

The J gene is TRBJ1-5, the V gene TRBV19; 8 nucleotides line up with TRBD1. Germline-derived CDR1 and CDR2 are LNHDA and SQIVND (reference sequence). This CDR3 comprises 16 residues. V shed 3 bases, J shed 1 base, and the junction held 5 bases outside the gene matches. The CDR3 DNA sequence: TGTGCCAGTAGTATCAGGGGACAGGAAAGCAATCAGCCCCAGCATTTT. Its protein product is CASSIRGQESNQPQHF. Full variable domain (rest looked up from reference TRBV19 and TRBJ1-5): DGGITQSPKYLFRKEGQNVTLSCEQNLNHDAMYWYRQDPGQGLRLIYYSQIVNDFQKGDIAEGYSVSREKKESFPLTVTSAQKNPTAFYLCASSIRGQESNQPQHFGDGTRLSIL.

This chain connects TRBV6-5 to TRBJ2-7; TRBD2 aligns across 8 bases. Germline trimming cut 6 bases from V and 2 bases from J; bases unmatched to any gene: 3. The CDR3 has 13 residues. CDR1 MNHEY and CDR2 SVGAGI come from the germline V gene. As DNA, the CDR3 is TGTGCCAGCAGACGGGGGGGCCCCTACGAGCAGTACTTC. Amino acids: CASRRGGPYEQYF.

CDR3 nucleotides: TGTGCCAGCTCACCGGGACAGGAGGTCACTGAAGCTTTCTTT. This translates into CASSPGQEVTEAFF. The chain combines TRBV18 with TRBJ1-1, with 8 positions matching TRBD1. The CDR3 loop spans 14 amino acids. Trimming cost V 3 bases and J 4 bases; bases outside gene matches: 4. The germline V gene encodes CDR1 KGHSH and CDR2 LQKENI.

The chain employs TRBV5-4 and TRBJ2-1; 9 bases are shared with TRBD1. V gave up 2 bases and J gave up 7 bases; unmatched junction bases: 7. CDR1 is SGHNT and CDR2 is YYREEE in the germline V gene (reference sequence). CDR3 length equals 15 residues. CDR3 in amino acids: CASSFGQGFGNEQFF. The CDR3 coding sequence is TGTGCCAGCAGCTTCGGACAGGGGTTCGGGAATGAGCAGTTCTTC.

The J gene is TRBJ2-1, the V gene TRBV25-1; 9 bases fit TRBD2. The CDR3 spans 16 residues. With 4 bases clipped from V and 6 bases from J, the junction kept 10 bases outside the gene matches. Per germline, CDR1 MGHDK and CDR2 SYGVNS. CDR3 DNA: TGTGCCAGCAGTGGGGATAGCGGGAGCGCCCCCAATGAGCAGTTCTTC. Translated, it gives CASSGDSGSAPNEQFF.

V usage is TRBV7-2 and J usage is TRBJ1-1; 8 nucleotides line up with TRBD1. Germline V CDR1 and CDR2: SGHTA, FQGNSA. V shed 4 bases, J shed 5 bases, and the junction held 6 bases outside the gene matches. This CDR3 contains 14 residues. Here the CDR3 DNA reads TGTGCCAGCAGCTCTCGGACAGGGAAAACTGAAGCTTTCTTT. It translates to CASSSRTGKTEAFF.

This clone was counted once. This chain connects TRBV3-1 (or the pseudogene TRBV3-2) to TRBJ1-2; 8 bases line up with TRBD1. Losses at the gene ends were 5 bases for V and 6 bases for J; bases not matched to a gene: 11. The CDR3 loop spans 15 amino acids. From germline, CDR1 is LGHDT and CDR2 YNNKEL (reference sequence). CDR3 residues: CASSARDRGGNGYTF. CDR3 sequence (DNA): TGTGCCAGCAGCGCACGAGACAGGGGAGGAAATGGCTACACCTTC.

The J gene is TRBJ1-2, the V gene TRBV7-8, with 10 bases matching TRBD1. Germline V CDR1 and CDR2: SGHVS, FQNEAQ. This CDR3 contains 18 residues. V shed 5 bases and J 3 bases; nucleotides not matched to a gene: 15. CDR3 in DNA: TGTGCCAGCAGCCTCCGGACAGGGGGATCGGTCAGGGACTATGGCTACACCTTC. Translating gives CASSLRTGGSVRDYGYTF. The complete variable domain, with remaining parts taken from reference TRBV7-8 and TRBJ1-2, reads GAGVSQSPRYKVAKRGQDVALRCDPISGHVSLFWYQQALGQGPEFLTYFQNEAQLDKSGLPSDRFFAERPEGSVSTLKIQRTQQEDSAVYLCASSLRTGGSVRDYGYTFGSGTRLTVV.

Note on this clone: In the same sample, other DNA sequences code for this CDR3. The chain links TRBV4-1 to TRBJ2-5, with 7 bases identical to TRBD1. The germline V gene encodes CDR1 MGHRA and CDR2 YSYEKL. This CDR3 has 14 amino acids. V lost 0 bases and J lost 3; bases outside the gene matches: 1. The CDR3 reads CASSQDGTEETQYF. CDR3 DNA sequence: TGCGCCAGCAGCCAAGACGGGACAGAAGAGACCCAGTACTTC.

In its sample, this clone was seen a few times. The chain links TRBV20-1 to TRBJ1-3; 7 bases line up with TRBD1. CDR1 and CDR2 (germline): DFQATT, SNEGSKA (reference sequence). CDR3 length: 15 residues. V was clipped by 3 bases and J by 0 bases; unmatched bases: 5. CDR3 sequence: CSASGDSSSGNTIYF. CDR3 DNA: TGCAGTGCTAGTGGGGACAGCTCCTCTGGAAACACCATATATTTT.